This TCR beta chain was captured by sequencing in a study of cytotoxic CD8 clonotypes in ibrutinib-treated CLL. V shed 3 bases and J 6 bases; nucleotides not matched to a gene: 2. Germline CDR1 and CDR2: SEHNR and FQNEAQ (reference sequence). The CDR3 covers 12 residues. Here immunoSEQ multiplex PCR was the method, and the copy in TCRdb shows in-frame clones only, minus some. Of 150,000 to 200,000 clones in the sample, about four fifths were seen once. V gene TRBV7-9 combines with J gene TRBJ2-7; 7 positions agree with TRBD1. Specimen: PBMCs, collected after 12 months of ibrutinib treatment. This sequence originates from a human donor with chronic lymphocytic leukemia. In DNA, the CDR3 is TGTGCCAGCAGCTTGACAGGGTCCGAGCAGTACTTC. Translating gives CASSLTGSEQYF. Full variable domain (outside the CDR3, taken from reference TRBV7-9 and TRBJ2-7): DTGVSQNPRHKITKRGQNVTFRCDPISEHNRLYWYRQTLGQGPEFLTYFQNEAQLEKSRLLSDRFSAERPKGSFSTLEIQRTEQGDSAMYLCASSLTGSEQYFGPGTRLTVT.